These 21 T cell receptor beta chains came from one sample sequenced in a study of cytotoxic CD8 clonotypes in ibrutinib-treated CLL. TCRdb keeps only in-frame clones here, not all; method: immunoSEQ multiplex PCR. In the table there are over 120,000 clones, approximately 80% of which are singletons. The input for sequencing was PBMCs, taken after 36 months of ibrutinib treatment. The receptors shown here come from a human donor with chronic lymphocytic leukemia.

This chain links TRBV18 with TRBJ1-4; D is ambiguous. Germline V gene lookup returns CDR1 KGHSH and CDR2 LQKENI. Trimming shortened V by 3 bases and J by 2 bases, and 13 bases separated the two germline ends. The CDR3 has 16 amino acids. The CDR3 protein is CASSPTSAGTNEKLFF. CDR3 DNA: TGTGCCAGCTCACCGACAAGTGCCGGGACTAATGAAAAACTGTTTTTT.

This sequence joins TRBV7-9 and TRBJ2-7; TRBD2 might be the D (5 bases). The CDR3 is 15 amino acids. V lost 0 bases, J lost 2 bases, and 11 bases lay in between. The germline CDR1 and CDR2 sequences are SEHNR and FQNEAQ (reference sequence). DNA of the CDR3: TGTGCCAGCAGCTTAGCGGGAGCGGCACCCTACGAGCAGTACTTC. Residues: CASSLAGAAPYEQYF.

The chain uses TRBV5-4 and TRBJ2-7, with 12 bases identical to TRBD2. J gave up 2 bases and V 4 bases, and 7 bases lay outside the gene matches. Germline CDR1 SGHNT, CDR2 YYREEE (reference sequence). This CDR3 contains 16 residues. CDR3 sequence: CASSRPGLAGPYEQYF. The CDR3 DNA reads TGTGCCAGCAGCCGCCCGGGACTAGCGGGCCCCTACGAGCAGTACTTC.

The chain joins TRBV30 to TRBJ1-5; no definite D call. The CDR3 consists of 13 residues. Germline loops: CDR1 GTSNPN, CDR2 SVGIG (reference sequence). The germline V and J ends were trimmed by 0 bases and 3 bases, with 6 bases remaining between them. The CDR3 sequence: CAWSVRFNQPQHF. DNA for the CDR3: TGTGCCTGGAGTGTCAGGTTCAATCAGCCCCAGCATTTT.

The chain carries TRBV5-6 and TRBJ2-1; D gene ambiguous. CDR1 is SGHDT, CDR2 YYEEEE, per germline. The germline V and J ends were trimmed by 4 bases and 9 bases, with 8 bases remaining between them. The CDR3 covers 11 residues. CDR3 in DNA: TGTGCCAGCAGCCGAAGCAGTGAGCAGTTCTTC. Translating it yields CASSRSSEQFF. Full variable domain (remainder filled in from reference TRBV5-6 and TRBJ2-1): DAGVTQSPTHLIKTRGQQVTLRCSPKSGHDTVSWYQQALGQGPQFIFQYYEEEERQRGNFPDRFSGHQFPNYSSELNVNALLLGDSALYLCASSRSSEQFFGPGTRLTVL.

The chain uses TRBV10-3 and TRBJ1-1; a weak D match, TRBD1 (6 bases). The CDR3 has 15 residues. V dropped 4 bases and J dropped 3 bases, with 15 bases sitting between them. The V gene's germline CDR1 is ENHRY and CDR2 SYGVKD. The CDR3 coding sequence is TGTGCCATCAGTGGGGGGGGCACCCCATACACTGAAGCTTTCTTT. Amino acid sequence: CAISGGGTPYTEAFF.

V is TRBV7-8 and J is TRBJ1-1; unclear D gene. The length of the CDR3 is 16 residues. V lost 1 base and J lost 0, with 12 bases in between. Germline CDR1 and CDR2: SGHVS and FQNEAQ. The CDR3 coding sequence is TGTGCCAGCAGCTTAGGGACCAGGTACATGAACACTGAAGCTTTCTTT. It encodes CASSLGTRYMNTEAFF. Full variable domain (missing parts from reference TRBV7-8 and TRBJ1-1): GAGVSQSPRYKVAKRGQDVALRCDPISGHVSLFWYQQALGQGPEFLTYFQNEAQLDKSGLPSDRFFAERPEGSVSTLKIQRTQQEDSAVYLCASSLGTRYMNTEAFFGQGTRLTVV.

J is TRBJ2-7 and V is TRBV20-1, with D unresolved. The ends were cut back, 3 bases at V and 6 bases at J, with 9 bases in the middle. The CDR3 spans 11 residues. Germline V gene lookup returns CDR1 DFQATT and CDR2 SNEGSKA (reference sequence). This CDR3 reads CSARVGSEQYF. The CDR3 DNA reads TGCAGTGCTAGGGTCGGGTCCGAGCAGTACTTC.

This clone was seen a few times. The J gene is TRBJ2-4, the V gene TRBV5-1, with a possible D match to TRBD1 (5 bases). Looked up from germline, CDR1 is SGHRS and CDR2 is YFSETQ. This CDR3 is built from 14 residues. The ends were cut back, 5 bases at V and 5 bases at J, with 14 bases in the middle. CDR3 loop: CASSLVPRENIQYF. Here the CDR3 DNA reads TGCGCCAGCAGTTTAGTACCCAGGGAAAACATTCAGTACTTC.

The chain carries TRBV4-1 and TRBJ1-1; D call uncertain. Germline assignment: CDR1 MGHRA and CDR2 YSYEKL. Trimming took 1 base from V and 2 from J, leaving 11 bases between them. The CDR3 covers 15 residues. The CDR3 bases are TGCGCCAGCAGCCAAGCCGGGCAGACAAACACTGAAGCTTTCTTT. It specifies CASSQAGQTNTEAFF.

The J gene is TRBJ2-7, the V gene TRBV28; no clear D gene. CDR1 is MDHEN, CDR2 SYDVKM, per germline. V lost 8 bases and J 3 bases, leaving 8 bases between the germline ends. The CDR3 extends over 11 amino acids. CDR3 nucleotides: TGTGCCAGCGGGTTGAGCTACGAGCAGTACTTC. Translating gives CASGLSYEQYF. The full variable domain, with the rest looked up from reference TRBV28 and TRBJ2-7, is DVKVTQSSRYLVKRTGEKVFLECVQDMDHENMFWYRQDPGLGLRLIYFSYDVKMKEKGDIPEGYSVSREKKERFSLILESASTNQTSMYLCASGLSYEQYFGPGTRLTVT.

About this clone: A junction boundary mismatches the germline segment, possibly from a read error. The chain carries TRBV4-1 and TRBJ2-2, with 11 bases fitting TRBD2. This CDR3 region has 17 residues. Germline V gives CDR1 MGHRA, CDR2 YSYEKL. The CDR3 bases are TGCGCCAGCAGCCAACCCACCGGGACTAGCGGCACCCGGGAGCTGTTTTTT. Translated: CASSQPTGTSGTRELFF.

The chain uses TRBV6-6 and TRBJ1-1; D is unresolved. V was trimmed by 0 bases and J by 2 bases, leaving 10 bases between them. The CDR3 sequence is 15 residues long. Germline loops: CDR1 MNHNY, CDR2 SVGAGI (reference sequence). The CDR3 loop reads CASSYSTRGNTEAFF. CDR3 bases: TGTGCCAGCAGTTACTCGACCCGGGGAAACACTGAAGCTTTCTTT.

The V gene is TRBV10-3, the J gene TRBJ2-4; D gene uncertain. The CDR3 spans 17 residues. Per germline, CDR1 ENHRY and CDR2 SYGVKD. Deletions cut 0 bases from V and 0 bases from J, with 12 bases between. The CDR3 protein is CAISESTIQGAKNIQYF. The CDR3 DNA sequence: TGTGCCATCAGTGAGTCTACGATCCAAGGAGCCAAAAACATTCAGTACTTC.

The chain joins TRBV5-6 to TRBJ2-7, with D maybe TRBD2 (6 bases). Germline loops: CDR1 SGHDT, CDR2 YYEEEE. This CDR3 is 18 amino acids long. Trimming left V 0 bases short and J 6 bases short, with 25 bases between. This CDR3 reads CASSLALYGTGVHLEQYF. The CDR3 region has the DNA TGTGCCAGCAGCTTGGCCTTGTATGGGACGGGGGTTCATCTCGAGCAGTACTTC.

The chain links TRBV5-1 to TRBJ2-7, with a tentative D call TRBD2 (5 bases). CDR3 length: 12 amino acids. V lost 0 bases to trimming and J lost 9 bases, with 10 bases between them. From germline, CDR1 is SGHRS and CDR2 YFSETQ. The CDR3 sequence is CASSLAGVVQYF. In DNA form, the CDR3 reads TGCGCCAGCAGCTTGGCCGGGGTGGTGCAGTACTTC.

CDR3 loop: CAGATSGHTDTQYF. The CDR3 DNA sequence: TGTGCCGGCGCCACTAGCGGCCACACAGATACGCAGTATTTT. This rearrangement joins TRBV7-9 to TRBJ2-3; 8 positions match TRBD2. Trimming removed 11 bases from V and 2 bases from J; junction bases left unmatched: 9. The CDR3 contains 14 residues. The V gene's germline CDR1 is SEHNR and CDR2 FQNEAQ (reference sequence).

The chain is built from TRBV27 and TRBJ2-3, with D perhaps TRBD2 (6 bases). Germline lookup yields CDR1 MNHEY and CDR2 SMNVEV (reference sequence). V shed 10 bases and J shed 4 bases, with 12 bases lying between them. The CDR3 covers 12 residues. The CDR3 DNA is TGTGCCACCTCAAGGAGGGCAGATACGCAGTATTTT. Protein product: CATSRRADTQYF.

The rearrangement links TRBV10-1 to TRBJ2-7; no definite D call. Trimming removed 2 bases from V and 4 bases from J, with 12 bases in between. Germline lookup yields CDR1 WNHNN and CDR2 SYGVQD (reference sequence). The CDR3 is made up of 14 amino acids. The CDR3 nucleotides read TGCGCCAGCAGTGAGCCCGAGGTGGGGTACGAGCAGTACTTC. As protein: CASSEPEVGYEQYF.

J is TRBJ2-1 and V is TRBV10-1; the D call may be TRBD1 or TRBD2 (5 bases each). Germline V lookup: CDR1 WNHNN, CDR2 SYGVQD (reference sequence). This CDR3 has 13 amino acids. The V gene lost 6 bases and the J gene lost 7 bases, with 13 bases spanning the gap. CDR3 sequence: CASSTGLGNEQFF. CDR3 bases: TGCGCCAGCAGCACGGGGCTTGGGAATGAGCAGTTCTTC.

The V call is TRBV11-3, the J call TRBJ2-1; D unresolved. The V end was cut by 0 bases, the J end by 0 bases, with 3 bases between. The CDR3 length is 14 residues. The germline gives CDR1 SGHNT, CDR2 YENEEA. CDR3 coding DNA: TGTGCCAGCAGCTTAGACCCCTCCTACAATGAGCAGTTCTTC. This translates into CASSLDPSYNEQFF.